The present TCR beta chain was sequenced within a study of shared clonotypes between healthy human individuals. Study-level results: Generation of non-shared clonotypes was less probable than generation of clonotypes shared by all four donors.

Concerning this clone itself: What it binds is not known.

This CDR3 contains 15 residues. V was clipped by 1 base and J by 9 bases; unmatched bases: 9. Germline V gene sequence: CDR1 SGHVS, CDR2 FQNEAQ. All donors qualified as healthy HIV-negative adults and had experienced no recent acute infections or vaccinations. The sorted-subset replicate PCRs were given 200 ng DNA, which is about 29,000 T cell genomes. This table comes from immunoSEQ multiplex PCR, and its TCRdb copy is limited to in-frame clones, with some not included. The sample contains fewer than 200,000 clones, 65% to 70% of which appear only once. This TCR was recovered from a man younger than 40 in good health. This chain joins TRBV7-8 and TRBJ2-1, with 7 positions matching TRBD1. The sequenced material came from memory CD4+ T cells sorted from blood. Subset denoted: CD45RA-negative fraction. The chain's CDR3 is CASSLGARTGGEQFF. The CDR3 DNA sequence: TGTGCCAGCAGCTTAGGAGCGAGGACAGGTGGTGAGCAGTTCTTC.